One T cell receptor beta chain is described in this entry. Its antigen target is currently unknown. No much larger clone exists at a distance of one base, and base qualities are not known. The germline V and J ends show losses of 4 bases and 3 bases respectively, and no gene match explains 4 bases of the junction. Sequences SNHLY (CDR1) and FYNNEI (CDR2) are obtained from the germline V gene. CDR3 length: 14 amino acids, cysteine to phenylalanine. Left in the record is the CDR3 DNA by itself, 42 bases read in frame from the first base. The data stem from a study of neoadjuvant nivolumab and ipilimumab in lung cancer (dated by TCRdb to 2019 to 2021). Study-wide context: Nivolumab was administered intravenously at 3 mg/kg on days 1, 15 and 29, and in the combination arm ipilimumab 1 mg/kg was added on day 1 only. The major pathologic response (MPR) rate in the intention-to-treat population in each study arm was designated as the primary trial endpoint. A total of roughly 45 patients with operable NSCLC were treated in the trial, with roughly 23 randomized to nivolumab monotherapy and about 21 randomized to nivolumab plus ipilimumab. TCR repertoires were compared between pretherapy (baseline) peripheral blood and tumors resected at surgery after neoadjuvant immune checkpoint blockade. Seven patients had matched pretherapy and resected tumor pairs analyzed, with four treated with nivolumab and three with nivolumab plus ipilimumab. The paper as a whole reports these results and caveats: No significant correlation was found between TCR clonality and pathologic tumor regression, and only a single major-pathologic-response sample was available for the analysis of TCR clonality versus pathologic tumor regression. A positive correlation was observed between pretherapy blood TCR richness and richness in tumors resected after neoadjuvant therapy (Spearman R of about 0.82). From pretherapy to surgery, tumor T-cell richness and clonality went up in three of three dual-therapy tumors, versus only two of four nivolumab-treated tumors. Resected tumors had greater TCR richness and clonality than tumor-adjacent uninvolved lung, and increases were observed in more dual-therapy-treated tumors. A small number of samples underwent TCR sequencing.

Read against the paper, the sample's time point label means: at surgical resection after neoadjuvant nivolumab +/- ipilimumab. The samples were obtained from NEOSTAR, a phase 2 randomized trial that tested neoadjuvant nivolumab or nivolumab plus ipilimumab, followed by surgery, in operable NSCLC. Libraries came from the immunoSEQ multiplex PCR assay. The authors processed their data as follows. Richness and clonality were used to summarize the repertoires, and clones that significantly expanded or contracted between pre- and post-therapy samples were identified. Held by TCRdb, this immuneACCESS table contains in-frame sequences only and omits some clones. Under half of the omission traces to an unresolved V gene where checked; the cause of the rest is unknown. The DNA was the basis for D and trimming; V, J and clone size are from that table. Within this sample are approximately 31,000 clones, with about 92% of them counted one time only. Approximately 2% of the sample is in the top ten clones.

Recombination linked TRBV2 to TRBJ2-7; a stretch of 9 junction bases matches TRBD2. Material: peripheral blood, obtained after neoadjuvant nivolumab, alone or with ipilimumab, at or shortly before surgery. The sequence was obtained from an adult with non-small cell lung cancer. The nucleotide sequence is TGTGCCAGCAGTGGGCTAGCGGGGCTCTACGAGCAGTACTTC. Translated, this is CASSGLAGLYEQYF.